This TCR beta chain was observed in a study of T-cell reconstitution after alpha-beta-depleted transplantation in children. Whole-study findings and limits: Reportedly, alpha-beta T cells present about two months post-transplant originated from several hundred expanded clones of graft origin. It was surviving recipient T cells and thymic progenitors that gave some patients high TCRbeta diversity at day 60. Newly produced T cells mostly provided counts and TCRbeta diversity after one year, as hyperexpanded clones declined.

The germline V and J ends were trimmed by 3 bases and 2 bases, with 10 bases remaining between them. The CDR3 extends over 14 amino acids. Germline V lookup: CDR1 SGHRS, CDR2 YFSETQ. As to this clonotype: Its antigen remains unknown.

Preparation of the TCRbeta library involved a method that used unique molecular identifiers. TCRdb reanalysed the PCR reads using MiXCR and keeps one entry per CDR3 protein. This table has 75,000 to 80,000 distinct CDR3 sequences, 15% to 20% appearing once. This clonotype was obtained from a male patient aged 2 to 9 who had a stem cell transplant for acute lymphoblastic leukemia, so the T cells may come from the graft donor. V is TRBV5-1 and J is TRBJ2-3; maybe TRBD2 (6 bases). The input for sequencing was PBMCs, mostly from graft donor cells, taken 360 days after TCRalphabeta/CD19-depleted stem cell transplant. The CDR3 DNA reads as TGCGCCAGCAGCTGGGACTTGTTCACAGATACGCAGTATTTT. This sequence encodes CASSWDLFTDTQYF.